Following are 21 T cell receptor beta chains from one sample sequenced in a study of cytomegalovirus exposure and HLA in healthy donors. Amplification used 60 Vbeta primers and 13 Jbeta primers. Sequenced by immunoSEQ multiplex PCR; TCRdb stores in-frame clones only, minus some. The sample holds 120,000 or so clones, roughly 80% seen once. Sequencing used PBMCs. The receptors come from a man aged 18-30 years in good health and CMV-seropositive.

The CDR3 sequence: CASTKRDMRRNYGYTF. For the CDR3, the DNA is TGTGCCAGCACCAAACGCGACATGAGACGAAACTATGGCTACACCTTC. The gene calls are TRBV6-6 and TRBJ1-2; D is unclear. This CDR3 has 16 amino acids. Germline CDR1 MNHNY, CDR2 SVGAGI (reference sequence). V lost 7 bases and J 2 bases, leaving 20 bases between the germline ends.

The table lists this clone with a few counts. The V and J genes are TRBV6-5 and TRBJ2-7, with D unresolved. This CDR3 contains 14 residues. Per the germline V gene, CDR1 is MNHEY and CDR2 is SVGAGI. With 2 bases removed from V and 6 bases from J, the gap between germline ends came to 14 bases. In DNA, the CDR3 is TGTGCCAGCAGTTACGGCCCGGGTTTCGGCGAGCAGTACTTC. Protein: CASSYGPGFGEQYF.

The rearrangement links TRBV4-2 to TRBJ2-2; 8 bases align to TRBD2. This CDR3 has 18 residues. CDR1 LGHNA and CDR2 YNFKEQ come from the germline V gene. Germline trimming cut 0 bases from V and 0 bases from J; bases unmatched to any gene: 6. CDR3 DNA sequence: TGTGCCAGCAGCCAAGAATTGGGCGGGGGGACGAACACCGGGGAGCTGTTTTTT. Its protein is CASSQELGGGTNTGELFF.

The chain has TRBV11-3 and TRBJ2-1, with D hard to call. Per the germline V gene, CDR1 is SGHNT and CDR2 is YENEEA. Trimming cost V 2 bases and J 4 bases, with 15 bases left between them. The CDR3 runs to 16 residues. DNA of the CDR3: TGTGCCAGCAGCTTAAATGGTCCGTCAGGATACAATGAGCAGTTCTTC. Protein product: CASSLNGPSGYNEQFF.

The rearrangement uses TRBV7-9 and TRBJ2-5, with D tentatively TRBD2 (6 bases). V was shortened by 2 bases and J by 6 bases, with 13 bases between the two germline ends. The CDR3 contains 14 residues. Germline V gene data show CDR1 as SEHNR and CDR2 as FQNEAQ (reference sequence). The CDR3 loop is CASSLMEGRQTQYF. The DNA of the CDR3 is TGTGCCAGCAGCTTAATGGAGGGGCGTCAGACCCAGTACTTC.

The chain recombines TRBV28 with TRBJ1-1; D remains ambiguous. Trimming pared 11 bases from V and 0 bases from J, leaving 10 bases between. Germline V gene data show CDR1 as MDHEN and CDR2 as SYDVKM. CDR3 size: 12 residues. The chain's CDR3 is CALNRMNTEAFF. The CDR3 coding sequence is TGTGCCTTGAACAGAATGAACACTGAAGCTTTCTTT.

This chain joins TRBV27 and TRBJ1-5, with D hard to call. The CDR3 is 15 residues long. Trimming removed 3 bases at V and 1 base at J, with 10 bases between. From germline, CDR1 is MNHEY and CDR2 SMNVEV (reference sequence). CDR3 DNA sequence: TGTGCCAGCAGTTTGCGGGGTTCGAGCAATCAGCCCCAGCATTTT. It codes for CASSLRGSSNQPQHF.

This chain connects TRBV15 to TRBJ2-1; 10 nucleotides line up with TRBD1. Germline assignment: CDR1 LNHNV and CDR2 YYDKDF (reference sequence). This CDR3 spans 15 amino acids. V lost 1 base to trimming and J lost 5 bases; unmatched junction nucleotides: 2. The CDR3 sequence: CATSRAGTGDNEQFF. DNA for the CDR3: TGTGCCACCAGCAGAGCCGGGACAGGGGACAATGAGCAGTTCTTC.

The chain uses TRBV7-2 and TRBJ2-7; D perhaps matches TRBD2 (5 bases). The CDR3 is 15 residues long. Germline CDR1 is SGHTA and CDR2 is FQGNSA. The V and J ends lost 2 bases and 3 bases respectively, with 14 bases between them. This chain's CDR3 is CASSLIGGRGYEQYF. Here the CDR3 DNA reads TGTGCCAGCAGCTTAATTGGAGGACGGGGCTACGAGCAGTACTTC.

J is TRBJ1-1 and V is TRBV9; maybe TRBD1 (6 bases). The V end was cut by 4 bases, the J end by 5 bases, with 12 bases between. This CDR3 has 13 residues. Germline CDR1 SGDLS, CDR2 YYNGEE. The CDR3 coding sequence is TGTGCCAGCAGCATTGGGGGCAGTACTGAAGCTTTCTTT. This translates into CASSIGGSTEAFF.

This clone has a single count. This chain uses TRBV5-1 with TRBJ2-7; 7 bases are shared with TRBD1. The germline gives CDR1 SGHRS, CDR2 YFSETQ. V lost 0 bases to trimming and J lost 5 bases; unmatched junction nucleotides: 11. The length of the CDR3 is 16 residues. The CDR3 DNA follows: TGCGCCAGCAGCTTGGCCTTGGACAGGAAGAAGAACGAGCAGTACTTC. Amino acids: CASSLALDRKKNEQYF.

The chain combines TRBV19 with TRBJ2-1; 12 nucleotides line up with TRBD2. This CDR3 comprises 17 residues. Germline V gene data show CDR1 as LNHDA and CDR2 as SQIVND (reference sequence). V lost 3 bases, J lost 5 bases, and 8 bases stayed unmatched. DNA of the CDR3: TGTGCCAGTAGTATCGGACTAGCGGGACGCGTTCACAATGAGCAGTTCTTC. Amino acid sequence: CASSIGLAGRVHNEQFF.

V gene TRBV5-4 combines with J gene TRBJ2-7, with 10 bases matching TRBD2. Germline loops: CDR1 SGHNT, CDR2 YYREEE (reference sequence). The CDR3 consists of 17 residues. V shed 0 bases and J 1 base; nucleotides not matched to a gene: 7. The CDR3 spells CASSLGLAGAESYEQYF. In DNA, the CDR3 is TGTGCCAGCAGCTTGGGGCTAGCGGGGGCCGAGTCCTACGAGCAGTACTTC. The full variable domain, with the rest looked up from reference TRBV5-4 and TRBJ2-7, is ETGVTQSPTHLIKTRGQQVTLRCSSQSGHNTVSWYQQALGQGPQFIFQYYREEENGRGNFPPRFSGLQFPNYSSELNVNALELDDSALYLCASSLGLAGAESYEQYFGPGTRLTVT.

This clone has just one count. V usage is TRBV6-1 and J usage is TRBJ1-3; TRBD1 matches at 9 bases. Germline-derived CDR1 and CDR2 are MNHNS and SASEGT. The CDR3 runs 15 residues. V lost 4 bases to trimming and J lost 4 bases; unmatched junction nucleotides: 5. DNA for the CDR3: TGTGCCAGCAGTGCCGGGACAGGGTACGGAAACACCATATATTTT. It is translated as CASSAGTGYGNTIYF.

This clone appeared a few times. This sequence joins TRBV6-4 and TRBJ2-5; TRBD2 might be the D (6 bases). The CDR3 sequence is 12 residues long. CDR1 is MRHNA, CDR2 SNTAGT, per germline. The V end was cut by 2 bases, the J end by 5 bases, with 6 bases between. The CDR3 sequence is CASSDGGETQYF. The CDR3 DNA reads TGTGCCAGCAGTGACGGGGGGGAGACCCAGTACTTC.

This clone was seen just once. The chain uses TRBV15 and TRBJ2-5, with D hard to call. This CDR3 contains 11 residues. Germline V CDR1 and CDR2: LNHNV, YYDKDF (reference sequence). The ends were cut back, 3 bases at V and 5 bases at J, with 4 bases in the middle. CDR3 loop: CATSRSETQYF. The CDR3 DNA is TGTGCCACCAGCAGGTCGGAGACCCAGTACTTC.

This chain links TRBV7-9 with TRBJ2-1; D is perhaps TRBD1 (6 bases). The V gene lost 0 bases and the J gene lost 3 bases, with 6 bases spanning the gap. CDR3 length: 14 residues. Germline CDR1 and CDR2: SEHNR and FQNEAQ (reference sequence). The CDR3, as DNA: TGTGCCAGCAGCTTAGCACAGGGCTACAATGAGCAGTTCTTC. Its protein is CASSLAQGYNEQFF.

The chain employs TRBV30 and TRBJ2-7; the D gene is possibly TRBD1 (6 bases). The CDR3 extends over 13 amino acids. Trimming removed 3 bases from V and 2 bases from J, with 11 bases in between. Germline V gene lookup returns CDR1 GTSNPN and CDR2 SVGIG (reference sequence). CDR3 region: CAWSADRTYEQYF. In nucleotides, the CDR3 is TGTGCCTGGAGCGCGGACAGAACCTACGAGCAGTACTTC.

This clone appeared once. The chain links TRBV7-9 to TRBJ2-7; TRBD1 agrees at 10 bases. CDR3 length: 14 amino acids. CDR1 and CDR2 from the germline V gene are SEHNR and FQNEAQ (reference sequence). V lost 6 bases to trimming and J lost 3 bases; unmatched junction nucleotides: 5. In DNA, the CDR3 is TGTGCCAGCAGAATTGACAGGGGGCACTACGAGCAGTACTTC. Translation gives CASRIDRGHYEQYF. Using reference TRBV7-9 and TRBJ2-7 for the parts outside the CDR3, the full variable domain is DTGVSQNPRHKITKRGQNVTFRCDPISEHNRLYWYRQTLGQGPEFLTYFQNEAQLEKSRLLSDRFSAERPKGSFSTLEIQRTEQGDSAMYLCASRIDRGHYEQYFGPGTRLTVT.

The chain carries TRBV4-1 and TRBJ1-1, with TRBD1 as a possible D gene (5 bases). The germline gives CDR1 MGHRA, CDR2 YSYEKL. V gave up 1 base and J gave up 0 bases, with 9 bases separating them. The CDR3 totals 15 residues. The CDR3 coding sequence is TGCGCCAGCAGCCAAGTAGGGGTCATGAACACTGAAGCTTTCTTT. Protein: CASSQVGVMNTEAFF.

DNA for the CDR3: TGTGCCAGCAGATGGGAGACAGGGGGGACCGGGGAGCTGTTTTTT. It translates to CASRWETGGTGELFF. V and J are TRBV2 and TRBJ2-2; 9 bases fit TRBD1. From germline, CDR1 is SNHLY and CDR2 FYNNEI. Germline trimming cut 6 bases from V and 5 bases from J; bases unmatched to any gene: 7. The CDR3 length is 15 residues.